Listed below are T cell receptor beta chains from one sample, sequenced in a study of Graves' ophthalmopathy and Graves' hyperthyroidism. MiXCR, run by TCRdb on the multiplex PCR reads, gives a single entry per CDR3 protein. This repertoire shows around 1,200,000 distinct CDR3 sequences, about 35% found once; its top ten account for 11%. Sequencing was performed on peripheral blood or thyroid tissue (not recorded which). These receptors were collected from an adult man with Graves' hyperthyroidism. Each CDR3 is given with its conserved first and last residue. A D gene is named only where the DNA matches it firmly. The listing skips clone size in some rows; elsewhere it reads once, few, many or a size class.

>TRBV20-1|TRBD1|many|TRBJ2-7
TGCAGTGCTAGAGACTGGGACAGCTACGAGCAGTACTTC
CSARDWDSYEQYF
>TRBV7-2|.|many|TRBJ1-2
TGTGCCAGCAGCTTACGGGGGGGCCCTAACTATGGCTACACCTTC
CASSLRGGPNYGYTF
>TRBV20-1|TRBD2|few|TRBJ2-7
TGCAGTGCGACTATAGCGGGATCCTTCTACGAGCAGTACTTC
CSATIAGSFYEQYF
>TRBV6-5|.|many|TRBJ2-6
TGTGCCACCCGCGATCGGGGGGCCAACGTCCTGACTTTC
CATRDRGANVLTF
>TRBV19|TRBD1|many|TRBJ1-1
TGTGCCAGTAGTAGAGGGTGGACAGGGGACGGAACTGAAGCTTTCTTT
CASSRGWTGDGTEAFF
>TRBV5-1|.|.|TRBJ2-7
TGCGCCAGCAGCACTGGACGGACATCCTACGAGCAGTACTTC
CASSTGRTSYEQYF
>TRBV7-2|.|few|TRBJ2-7
TGTGCCAGCAGCCAAGATTCAGCCCCAGGGTACGAGCAGTACTTC
CASSQDSAPGYEQYF
>TRBV6-5|.|many|TRBJ2-5
TGTGCCAGCAGTAGGGGCAGGCAGCAAGAGACCCAGTACTTC
CASSRGRQQETQYF
>TRBV7-8|TRBD1|few|TRBJ1-2
TGTGCCAGCAGCGAACAACCGGGACAGGGGAAGAGGAATGGCTACACCTTC
CASSEQPGQGKRNGYTF
>TRBV10-3|.|few|TRBJ1-1
TGTGCCGGCCGGACACCCGGATTGAACACTGAAGCTTTCTTT
CAGRTPGLNTEAFF
>TRBV5-1|.|many|TRBJ1-2
TGCGCCAGCAGCTTGGGCAGGGAGGGTCATGGCTACACCTTC
CASSLGREGHGYTF
>TRBV28|.|.|TRBJ2-7
TGTGCCAGCAGTGGGGGGAGCTTTCCCGAGGGACAGTACTTC
CASSGGSFPEGQYF
>TRBV12-3/TRBV12-4|TRBD1|.|TRBJ1-5
TGTGCCAGCAGCGGACAGGGGATCAATCAGCCCCAGCATTTT
CASSGQGINQPQHF
>TRBV11-2|.|.|TRBJ1-6
TGTGCCAGCAGCCGTATTGGTCCAAGGAATTCACCCCTCCACTTT
CASSRIGPRNSPLHF
>TRBV4-2|.|.|TRBJ1-2
TGTGCCAACAGCCAAACGACAGACACTAACTATGGCTACACCTTC
CANSQTTDTNYGYTF
>TRBV12-3/TRBV12-4|.|few|TRBJ2-2
TGTGCCAGCAGTTTAGGGGGACCAATCACCACCGGGGAGCTGTTTTTT
CASSLGGPITTGELFF
>TRBV10-3|.|.|TRBJ1-6
TGTGCCATCAGCGCCATTTTAGCGGGAGATAATTCACCCCTCCACTTT
CAISAILAGDNSPLHF
>TRBV5-1|.|many|TRBJ1-2
TGCGCCAGCAGCTTGGGTAGCTCGGACTATGGCTACACCTTC
CASSLGSSDYGYTF
>TRBV10-3|TRBD1|.|TRBJ2-2
TGTGCCAGCGAAGGGACAGGGGGCCCCGGGGAGCTGTTTTTT
CASEGTGGPGELFF
>TRBV4-2|.|many|TRBJ2-2
TGTGCCAGCAGCCAAGAAACAGGGTACACCGGGGAGCTGTTTTTT
CASSQETGYTGELFF